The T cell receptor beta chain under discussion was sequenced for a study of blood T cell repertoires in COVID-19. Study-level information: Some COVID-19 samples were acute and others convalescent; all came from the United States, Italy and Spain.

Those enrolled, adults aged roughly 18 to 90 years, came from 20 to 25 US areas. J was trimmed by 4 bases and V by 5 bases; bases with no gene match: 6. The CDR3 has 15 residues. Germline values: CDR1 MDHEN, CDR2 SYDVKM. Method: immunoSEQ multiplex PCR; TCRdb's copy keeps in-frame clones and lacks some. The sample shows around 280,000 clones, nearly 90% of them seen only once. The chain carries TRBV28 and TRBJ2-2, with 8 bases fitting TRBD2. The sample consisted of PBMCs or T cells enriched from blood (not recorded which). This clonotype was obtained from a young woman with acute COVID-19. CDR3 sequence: CASSSGGQITGELFF. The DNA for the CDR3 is TGTGCCAGCAGTAGCGGGGGACAAATCACCGGGGAGCTGTTTTTT.